This T cell receptor beta chain stems from a study of blood T cell repertoires in COVID-19. Clones were sequenced by immunoSEQ multiplex PCR, and TCRdb holds only the in-frame ones, with some missing. The data show about 49,000 clones, with about 88% seen just once and around 5% held by the top ten. The CDR3 has 15 residues. CDR1 is SGHRS and CDR2 is YFSETQ in the germline V gene. The junction had 2 bases not matched to a gene; V was cut back by 0 bases and J by 2 bases. This TCR was sampled from a middle-aged man with active COVID-19. Sequencing was done on a sample of peripheral blood. This chain connects TRBV5-1 to TRBJ1-2, with 9 bases aligning to TRBD1. For the CDR3, the DNA is TGCGCCAGCAGCTTGGGGACAGGGGAAAACTATGGCTACACCTTC. It encodes CASSLGTGENYGYTF.